These T cell receptor beta chains were read from a single sample in a study of monozygotic twins with inflammatory bowel disease. Reanalyzing the 5' RACE reads, TCRdb keeps one entry per CDR3 protein, without DNA. The repertoire shows around 200,000 distinct CDR3 sequences; the top ten hold 1.6%. What was sequenced was blood. Receptors originate from a human donor with ulcerative colitis or Crohn's disease, or a healthy co-twin of an affected twin (not recorded which). CDR3s include the opening cysteine and the closing phenylalanine or tryptophan.

13	TRBV5-1	TRBJ1-2	CASSSQGNYGYTF
15	TRBV5-5	TRBJ2-7	CASSLEDRVWNEQYF
15	TRBV5-6	TRBJ1-2	CASSESPRDNYGYTF
15	TRBV7-8	TRBJ2-4	CASSSPQGPGNIQYF
18	TRBV7-6	TRBJ2-3	CASTSLRDRDFGTDTQYF
11	TRBV4-2	TRBJ2-1	CASSQLDEQFF
15	TRBV5-1	TRBJ2-6	CASSLQVSGANVLTF
14	TRBV7-9	TRBJ2-5	CASNGRAGAETQYF
14	TRBV9	TRBJ2-1	CASSAGTGGGEQFF
14	TRBV7-2	TRBJ1-2	CASSTAGTEGGYTF
14	TRBV12-3/TRBV12-4	TRBJ1-2	CASRTQGLTYGYTF
15	TRBV4-1	TRBJ1-2	CASSQDSGAGYGYTF
16	TRBV6-5	TRBJ2-1	CASSSGGLARRSEQFF
16	TRBV20-1	TRBJ2-3	CSARSTGPQHPDTQYF
16	TRBV12-5	TRBJ1-1	CASGPTHTGSGTEAFF
14	TRBV5-1	TRBJ1-1	CASSLDPLNTEAFF
15	TRBV6-1	TRBJ2-1	CASSEAASGGALLFF
15	TRBV7-9	TRBJ2-5	CASSSGLYEQETQYF
13	TRBV20-1	TRBJ2-3	CSAGGGATDTQYF
14	TRBV5-1	TRBJ1-1	CASSLAGGGQGGFF
14	TRBV15	TRBJ2-5	CATSRYRGQETQYF
15	TRBV11-2	TRBJ2-3	CASSLMAGSTDTQYF
13	TRBV18	TRBJ2-1	CASSPPYKNEQFF
15	TRBV7-8	TRBJ1-6	CASSSLAGDSAPLHF
12	TRBV20-1	TRBJ2-5	CSANRVGDAQYF
14	TRBV27	TRBJ2-3	CASWLNSFTDTQYF
13	TRBV27	TRBJ1-1	CASSLIGVTEAFF
15	TRBV5-1	TRBJ1-4	CASSLVPGSDEKLFF
15	TRBV27	TRBJ1-2	CASSPSPGSLYGYTF
14	TRBV7-3	TRBJ2-5	CASRLTGIKETQYF
14	TRBV5-1	TRBJ1-2	CASSDIVLDYGYTF
15	TRBV7-2	TRBJ2-7	CASSGGHTNSYEQYF
16	TRBV24-1	TRBJ2-1	CATSDRRQGSYNEQFF
12	TRBV3-1	TRBJ2-2	CASSHRTGELFF
14	TRBV20-1	TRBJ2-2	CSATRGEGTGELFF
13	TRBV5-1	TRBJ1-4	CASSLTGSEKLFF
15	TRBV28	TRBJ2-7	CASSSTGGVPYEQYF
12	TRBV20-1	TRBJ1-2	CSARGGDYGYTF
14	TRBV11-2	TRBJ2-7	CASSLGQGVVEQYF
14	TRBV7-9	TRBJ1-1	CASSLGGSQTEAFF
18	TRBV21-1	TRBJ2-5	CASSKDEGGGQTQETQYF
14	TRBV5-4	TRBJ1-1	CASSLTRQGTEAFF
15	TRBV7-2	TRBJ2-7	CASSLDGLASYEQYF
15	TRBV18	TRBJ1-2	CASSPPGQSGYGYTF
13	TRBV20-1	TRBJ1-4	CSARISRNEKLFF
14	TRBV3-1	TRBJ2-2	CASSLKGYTGELFF
16	TRBV6-1	TRBJ1-1	CASSERPDHGNTEAFF
16	TRBV3-1	TRBJ2-2	CASSPGLAGGPGELFF
14	TRBV20-1	TRBJ1-1	CSAPLRQLNTEAFF
16	TRBV7-9	TRBJ2-3	CASSKGEGRATDTQYF
13	TRBV7-9	TRBJ1-2	CASSLGLGNGYTF
16	TRBV5-1	TRBJ2-5	CASSLDGGGARETQYF